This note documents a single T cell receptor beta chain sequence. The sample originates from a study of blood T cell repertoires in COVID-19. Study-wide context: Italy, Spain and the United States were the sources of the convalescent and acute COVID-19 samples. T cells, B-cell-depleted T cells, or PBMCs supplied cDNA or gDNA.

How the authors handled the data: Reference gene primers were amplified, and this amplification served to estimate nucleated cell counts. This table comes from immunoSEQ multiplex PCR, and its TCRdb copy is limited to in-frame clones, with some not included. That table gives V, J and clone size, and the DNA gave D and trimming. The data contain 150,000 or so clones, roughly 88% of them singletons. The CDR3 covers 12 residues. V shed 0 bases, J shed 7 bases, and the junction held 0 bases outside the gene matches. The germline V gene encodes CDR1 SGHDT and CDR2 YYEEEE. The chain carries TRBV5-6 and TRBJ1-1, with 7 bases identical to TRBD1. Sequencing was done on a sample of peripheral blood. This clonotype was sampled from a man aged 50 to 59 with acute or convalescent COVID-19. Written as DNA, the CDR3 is TGTGCCAGCAGCTTGGACAGGGGTGAAGCTTTCTTT. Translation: CASSLDRGEAFF.